Described below is a single T cell receptor beta chain sequence and its context. Its antigen is as yet unknown. Of the isolated RNA, all was reverse transcribed, and so the sequenced material was expressed TCRB transcripts. Roughly 3.5 million reads per sample on average were obtained from naive, central memory and regulatory T cell samples. Libraries were prepared by immunoSEQ multiplex PCR; TCRdb keeps only in-frame clonotypes and omits some of them. This sample has 640,000 or so clones, with about an eighth found just once. Trimming removed 2 bases from V and 5 bases from J, with 12 bases in between. The CDR3 consists of 13 residues. The germline gives CDR1 GTSNPN, CDR2 SVGIG (reference sequence). This sample is part of a study of beta chain features in type 1 diabetes. Across the whole study: Across the samples, roughly 99 million sorted cells were examined in total.

Study results and caveats: Any role of HLA type in TCRB rearrangement remained unresolved here. Researchers report that Type 1 diabetes patients had moderately but significantly shorter TCRB CDR3s across all four CD4+ subsets. PCR could preferentially amplify shorter templates, alike in patients and controls.

The material sequenced was naive CD4+ T cells from blood. The chain carries TRBV30 and TRBJ1-1, with TRBD1 as a possible D gene (6 bases). The source is a young man with type 1 diabetes. The CDR3 region has the DNA TGTGCCTGGAGTATGGACAGAAGTACTGAAGCTTTCTTT. It encodes CAWSMDRSTEAFF. Together with reference TRBV30 and TRBJ1-1, the CDR3 gives the full variable domain: SQTIHQWPATLVQPVGSPLSLECTVEGTSNPNLYWYRQAAGRGLQLLFYSVGIGQISSEVPQNLSASRPQDRQFILSSKKLLLSDSGFYLCAWSMDRSTEAFFGQGTRLTVV.